The 10 T cell receptor beta chains presented below share a single source sample, sequenced in a study of OX40 agonist ivuxolimab in advanced cancers. Libraries were prepared through the immunoSEQ multiplex PCR assay. The immuneACCESS repertoire file appears here via TCRdb, limited to in-frame rearrangements. These files lack a portion of the clones; in checked studies, under half of the deficit traces to unresolved V genes, and the cause of the others is not known. This sample holds 40,000 to 55,000 clones; 80% were observed only once. About 10% of the sample goes to the ten largest clones. This specimen was CD4+ or CD8+ T cells sorted from blood, taken in a trial of the OX40 agonist ivuxolimab. These receptors originate from an adult with an advanced solid tumor such as melanoma, head and neck, liver or kidney cancer.

The chain carries TRBV7-8 and TRBJ1-1; D gene uncertain. CDR3 length: 21 residues. CDR1 and CDR2 (germline): SGHVS, FQNEAQ. The V end lost 2 bases, the J end lost 0 bases, and 28 bases lay between the germline ends. The CDR3 protein is CASSLLFVKSIRGEMNTEAFF. CDR3 DNA sequence: TGTGCCAGCAGCTTACTCTTCGTTAAATCGATAAGAGGTGAAATGAACACTGAAGCTTTCTTT.

This clone was detected only a few times. The gene calls are TRBV11-3 and TRBJ2-1, with D uncertain. V dropped 1 base and J dropped 5 bases, with 3 bases sitting between them. CDR3 length: 12 amino acids. The germline V gene encodes CDR1 SGHNT and CDR2 YENEEA. For the CDR3, the DNA is TGTGCCAGCAGCTTAGTTAACAATGAGCAGTTCTTC. This sequence encodes CASSLVNNEQFF.

This clone was detected only once. The chain employs TRBV5-1 and TRBJ2-7; D might be TRBD1 (6 bases). The V end lost 3 bases, the J end lost 2 bases, and 9 bases lay between the germline ends. The CDR3 is made up of 13 amino acids. Germline CDR1 SGHRS, CDR2 YFSETQ. The CDR3 nucleotides read TGCGCCAGCAGCTATGGACAGCCCTACGAGCAGTACTTC. Protein product: CASSYGQPYEQYF.

The CDR3 nucleotides read TGTGCCAGCAGTGAAATAAGGACAGATCAATCCGGGGAGCTGTTTTTT. This encodes CASSEIRTDQSGELFF. This sequence joins TRBV2 and TRBJ2-2, with TRBD1 as a possible D gene (6 bases). Germline CDR1 SNHLY, CDR2 FYNNEI. The CDR3 loop spans 16 amino acids. The V end was cut by 2 bases, the J end by 6 bases, with 16 bases between. Looking up the rest from reference TRBV2 and TRBJ2-2 gives the full variable domain: EPEVTQTPSHQVTQMGQEVILRCVPISNHLYFYWYRQILGQKVEFLVSFYNNEISEKSEIFDDQFSVERPDGSNFTLKIRSTKLEDSAMYFCASSEIRTDQSGELFFGEGSRLTVL.

This chain uses TRBV5-8 with TRBJ2-1; TRBD1 is a possible D gene (5 bases). V was clipped by 2 bases and J by 9 bases, with 18 bases between them. Germline CDR1 reads SGHTS; CDR2 reads YDEGEE. The CDR3 consists of 15 residues. This CDR3 is CASSFISRGQGEQFF. CDR3 bases: TGTGCCAGCAGCTTCATAAGTAGGGGTCAGGGTGAGCAGTTCTTC.

V usage is TRBV18 and J usage is TRBJ1-5; no clear D gene. The CDR3 length is 15 residues. CDR1 is KGHSH, CDR2 LQKENI, per germline. With 2 bases removed from V and 8 bases from J, the gap between germline ends came to 16 bases. The CDR3 bases are TGTGCCAGCTCACCATTCCCGGGGTCTCGAGAGCCCCAGCATTTT. It translates to CASSPFPGSREPQHF.

V gene TRBV6-4 combines with J gene TRBJ2-1, with 10 bases matching TRBD1. The junction had 4 bases not matched to a gene; V was cut back by 5 bases and J by 9 bases. The germline V gene has CDR1 MRHNA and CDR2 SNTAGT. CDR3 length: 13 residues. The CDR3 reads CASSPGQGTEQFF. In DNA form, the CDR3 reads TGTGCCAGCAGTCCGGGACAGGGGACTGAGCAGTTCTTC.

The chain joins TRBV27 to TRBJ2-7, with D hard to call. Between the trimmed V and J ends, which lost 5 bases and 3 bases, there was a span of 5 bases. This CDR3 has 11 amino acids. Germline lookup yields CDR1 MNHEY and CDR2 SMNVEV (reference sequence). In DNA form, the CDR3 reads TGTGCCAGCAGTAAGCTCTACGAGCAGTACTTC. Protein product: CASSKLYEQYF.

V and J are TRBV10-3 and TRBJ1-2; 7 nucleotides line up with TRBD1. The CDR3 is 11 residues long. J lost 6 bases, V lost 10 bases, and 5 bases had no gene match. The germline gives CDR1 ENHRY, CDR2 SYGVKD. CDR3 DNA: TGTGCCACTGCGACAGGGAATGGCTACACCTTC. Protein product: CATATGNGYTF.

The chain uses TRBV11-2 and TRBJ2-7; no definite D call. This CDR3 comprises 14 residues. V lost 0 bases, J lost 6 bases, and 12 bases lay in between. Germline V gene sequence: CDR1 SGHAT, CDR2 FQNNGV. Written as DNA, the CDR3 is TGTGCCAGCAGCTTAGACCGGGTAATCGGCGAGCAGTACTTC. Translation: CASSLDRVIGEQYF.